This T cell receptor beta chain was found in a study of blood T cell repertoires in COVID-19. About the research overall: Acute-phase and convalescent COVID-19 samples originated in the United States, Italy and Spain. Sources were T cells, B-cell-depleted T cells, or PBMCs; the material itself was cDNA or gDNA.

In the original workflow: Quantification of nucleated cells was approximated via reference gene primer amplification. Generated by immunoSEQ multiplex PCR, the TCRdb table keeps only in-frame clones and is missing some. D and trimming were read from the DNA, whereas the V and J calls and clone size are those reported in that table. Among some 240,000 clones, more than 65% were seen once, and the ten largest hold roughly a tenth. Sequenced input: peripheral blood. The receptor was isolated from a man aged 45 to 65 with active or convalescent COVID-19.

CDR3 sequence: CASSVASGGGYTF. CDR3 bases: TGTGCCAGCAGCGTAGCCTCAGGTGGGGGCTACACCTTC. The rearrangement joins TRBV9 to TRBJ1-2; the D is unclear. The CDR3 has 13 amino acids. Trimming pared 0 bases from V and 8 bases from J, leaving 11 bases between. Germline values: CDR1 SGDLS, CDR2 YYNGEE.